Reported below is one TCR beta chain. An amount of RNA that ranged from about 0.45 to 1 ug was reverse transcribed with random hexamers. TCRdb recomputed calls from the immunoSEQ multiplex PCR reads with MiXCR, one row per CDR3 protein. The sample records about 120,000 distinct CDR3 sequences, 94% being singletons. TEMRA cells were FACS-enriched, unlike CD8+ and CD4+ T cells, which were negatively isolated. The data were taken from a study of CD8 T cells in Susac syndrome. From germline, CDR1 is KGHSH and CDR2 LQKENI. The CDR3 spans 13 residues. Trimming left V 3 bases short and J 2 bases short, with 8 bases between.

Sequencing input: CD4+ T cells from PBMCs. This chain connects TRBV18 to TRBJ2-7; D gene unclear. This TCR came from a human donor in good health. The CDR3 protein is CASSPSSPYEQYF. Here the CDR3 DNA reads TGTGCCAGCTCACCCAGCAGCCCCTACGAGCAGTACTTC. Complete variable domain (other parts from reference TRBV18 and TRBJ2-7): NAGVMQNPRHLVRRRGQEARLRCSPMKGHSHVYWYRQLPEEGLKFMVYLQKENIIDESGMPKERFSAEFPKEGPSILRIQQVVRGDSAAYFCASSPSSPYEQYFGPGTRLTVT.